These 21 T cell receptor beta chains were all obtained from the same sample, sequenced in a study of Graves' ophthalmopathy and Graves' hyperthyroidism (dated by TCRdb to the late 2010s). Sequenced on an Illumina HiSeq 2000. For repertoire sequencing, the TCR beta CDR3 regions were amplified from RNA transcripts. HTBI primers and the Qiagen OneStep RT-PCR kit were used in a first-round RT-PCR, which was followed by a second-round multiplex PCR, size selection and purification. The public reads were reanalyzed by TCRdb: fastp trimming at Q25, MiXCR alignment, in-frame beta chains only. Rows matching on CDR3 protein sequence are summarized as one entry with the most common DNA and genes. Across this sample there are over a million distinct CDR3 sequences, with 35% to 40% seen only once. The top ten hold approximately 10% of the sample. The source material was peripheral blood or thyroid tissue (not recorded which). These receptors all come from an adult man with Graves' hyperthyroidism.

A few counts support this clonotype. This rearrangement joins TRBV30 to TRBJ1-6, with D perhaps TRBD1 (6 bases). The CDR3 contains 14 residues. Between the trimmed V and J ends, which lost 3 bases and 6 bases, there was a span of 12 bases. CDR1 and CDR2 (germline): GTSNPN, SVGIG (reference sequence). For the CDR3, the DNA is TGTGCCTGGAGACCGGACAGTGCTAATTCACCCCTCCACTTT. It codes for CAWRPDSANSPLHF.

This clonotype occurred a few times. Since the CDR3 does not end with the conserved phenylalanine or tryptophan, this likely comes from a read error. It is unclear where the CDR3 begins or ends on the DNA, so no DNA is shown, and the CDR3 is as TCRdb lists it. The V and J genes are TRBV7-3 and TRBJ2-2. The V gene's germline CDR1 is SGHTA and CDR2 FQGTGA. The CDR3 contains 9 residues when both ends are counted. The CDR3 loop reads CASSESPGL.

Many counts were recorded for this clonotype. The rearrangement links TRBV7-8 to TRBJ1-1; D may be TRBD1 (5 bases). V dropped 1 base and J dropped 0 bases, with 21 bases sitting between them. Looked up from germline, CDR1 is SGHVS and CDR2 is FQNEAQ. There are 19 residues in the CDR3. The DNA for the CDR3 is TGTGCCAGCAGCTTAGGGCCATGGCAGGGATCTTCTATGAACACTGAAGCTTTCTTT. Its translation is CASSLGPWQGSSMNTEAFF. The variable domain in full, completed from reference TRBV7-8 and TRBJ1-1, reads GAGVSQSPRYKVAKRGQDVALRCDPISGHVSLFWYQQALGQGPEFLTYFQNEAQLDKSGLPSDRFFAERPEGSVSTLKIQRTQQEDSAVYLCASSLGPWQGSSMNTEAFFGQGTRLTVV.

For this clonotype: Given a much more abundant clone one base away, this may be a read error. The chain links TRBV7-9 to TRBJ1-2, with unresolved D. CDR1 is SEHNR and CDR2 is FQNEAQ in the germline V gene (reference sequence). CDR3 length: 11 amino acids. The V end lost 5 bases, the J end lost 6 bases, and 7 bases lay between the germline ends. The CDR3 sequence is CASSAFDGYTF. The CDR3 region has the DNA TGTGCCAGCAGCGCCTTTGATGGCTACACCTTC. Using reference TRBV7-9 and TRBJ1-2 for the parts outside the CDR3, the full variable domain is DTGVSQNPRHKITKRGQNVTFRCDPISEHNRLYWYRQTLGQGPEFLTYFQNEAQLEKSRLLSDRFSAERPKGSFSTLEIQRTEQGDSAMYLCASSAFDGYTFGSGTRLTVV.

Of note for this clonotype: At one end the junction does not follow the germline gene, possibly because of a read error. This chain connects TRBV20-1 to TRBJ1-5; D remains ambiguous. The CDR3 covers 15 residues. CDR1 and CDR2 from the germline V gene are DFQATT and SNEGSKA (reference sequence). This chain's CDR3 is CSARDLGLSNQPRHF. CDR3 DNA sequence: TGCAGTGCTAGAGATCTAGGTTTGAGCAATCAGCCCCGGCATTTT.

This clonotype was counted ten times or more. One end of the junction fails to match germline, which may point to a read error. The gene calls are TRBV10-3 and TRBJ1-1; D is possibly TRBD1 (5 bases). The CDR3 is made up of 14 amino acids. CDR1 is ENHRY, CDR2 SYGVKD, per germline. The chain's CDR3 is CASSGGHSNTEAFF. The DNA for the CDR3 is TGTGCCAGCAGTGGAGGACACTCGAACACTGAAGCTTTCTTT.

This clonotype occurred many times. The genes are TRBV7-9 and TRBJ1-6; possible D gene TRBD1, 5 bases. V gave up 5 bases and J gave up 7 bases, with 15 bases separating them. CDR3 length: 15 residues. In germline, CDR1 is SEHNR, CDR2 FQNEAQ (reference sequence). The CDR3 DNA sequence: TGTGCCAGCAGCACGTCCCGGGACCGAAATTCACCCCTCCACTTT. Protein: CASSTSRDRNSPLHF.

V is TRBV25-1 and J is TRBJ1-2; 7 bases line up with TRBD1. Germline-derived CDR1 and CDR2 are MGHDK and SYGVNS. CDR3 length: 10 residues. Trimming took 3 bases from V and 13 from J; bases not matched to a gene: 2. CDR3 DNA: TGTGCCAGCAGTGACGACAGGGCCACCTTC. This encodes CASSDDRATF.

The J gene is TRBJ2-7, the V gene TRBV7-9, with D hard to call. Trimming removed 1 base at V and 1 base at J, with 17 bases between. The V gene's germline CDR1 is SEHNR and CDR2 FQNEAQ (reference sequence). The CDR3 has 17 residues. For the CDR3, the DNA is TGTGCCAGCAGCTTAGGCGCTGGTGCCTGGGAATCCTACGAGCAGTACTTC. Its protein is CASSLGAGAWESYEQYF. Looking up the rest from reference TRBV7-9 and TRBJ2-7 gives the full variable domain: DTGVSQNPRHKITKRGQNVTFRCDPISEHNRLYWYRQTLGQGPEFLTYFQNEAQLEKSRLLSDRFSAERPKGSFSTLEIQRTEQGDSAMYLCASSLGAGAWESYEQYFGPGTRLTVT.

The CDR3 DNA is TGTGCCATCTCTGCCCAACGGTCCGAAATGGGGGCCACTGAAGCTTTCTTT. Residues: CAISAQRSEMGATEAFF. V and J are TRBV10-3 and TRBJ1-1; possibly TRBD1 for D (6 bases). Trimming stripped 8 bases from V and 4 bases from J, with 26 bases between. This CDR3 has 17 amino acids. Germline assignment: CDR1 ENHRY and CDR2 SYGVKD.

The genes are TRBV2 and TRBJ1-1; TRBD1 agrees at 11 bases. From germline, CDR1 is SNHLY and CDR2 FYNNEI. Losses at the gene ends were 4 bases for V and 3 bases for J; bases not matched to a gene: 7. This CDR3 comprises 16 residues. Written as DNA, the CDR3 is TGTGCCAGCAGTGGACCCCCGGGACAGGGGGACACTGAAGCTTTCTTT. Its translation is CASSGPPGQGDTEAFF.

Turning to this clonotype: One end of the junction varies from germline; a read error may be responsible. The rearrangement joins TRBV10-3 to TRBJ1-3; 7 nucleotides agree with TRBD1. The CDR3 totals 17 residues. Looked up from germline, CDR1 is ENHRY and CDR2 is SYGVKD. CDR3: CASSYAPGQNSGNTIYF. Here the CDR3 DNA reads TGTGCCAGCAGTTACGCTCCGGGACAGAACTCTGGAAACACCATATATTTT.

This clonotype was picked up a small number of times. J is TRBJ2-7 and V is TRBV2; tentative D call: TRBD2 (5 bases). CDR3 size: 18 residues. Germline V gene data show CDR1 as SNHLY and CDR2 as FYNNEI. V shed 2 bases and J shed 0 bases, with 20 bases lying between them. The CDR3 region is CASSEIGIAPSTSYEQYF. The CDR3 DNA follows: TGTGCCAGCAGTGAAATCGGAATAGCGCCAAGTACCTCCTACGAGCAGTACTTC. The full variable domain, in which reference TRBV2 and TRBJ2-7 provide the parts outside the CDR3, is EPEVTQTPSHQVTQMGQEVILRCVPISNHLYFYWYRQILGQKVEFLVSFYNNEISEKSEIFDDQFSVERPDGSNFTLKIRSTKLEDSAMYFCASSEIGIAPSTSYEQYFGPGTRLTVT.

This clonotype was seen many times. The J gene is TRBJ2-7, the V gene TRBV7-2; D uncertain. The V gene lost 4 bases and the J gene lost 0 bases, with 7 bases spanning the gap. The CDR3 loop spans 13 amino acids. The germline gives CDR1 SGHTA, CDR2 FQGNSA. CDR3 DNA: TGTGCCAGCAGCTCGGCTAGCTCCTACGAGCAGTACTTC. Protein sequence: CASSSASSYEQYF.

This clonotype was found many times. The chain has TRBV7-9 and TRBJ1-1, with D possibly being TRBD1 (5 bases). Trimming shortened V by 0 bases and J by 7 bases, and 12 bases separated the two germline ends. The germline CDR1 and CDR2 sequences are SEHNR and FQNEAQ (reference sequence). The CDR3 is made up of 14 amino acids. Here the CDR3 DNA reads TGTGCCAGCAGCTTAGCGGGTGGAGGGGATGAAGCTTTCTTT. It specifies CASSLAGGGDEAFF.

This clonotype was picked up a small number of times. The J gene is TRBJ1-3, the V gene TRBV9; the D gene is possibly TRBD1 (5 bases). V was pared by 9 bases and J by 9 bases, with 31 bases between. The CDR3 runs to 17 residues. Germline CDR1 reads SGDLS; CDR2 reads YYNGEE. As DNA, the CDR3 is TGTGCCAACCGGTCTCGGTTGAGGGTGGTCAGCGGGACCACCATATATTTT. Translated: CANRSRLRVVSGTTIYF.

Ten or more counts support this clonotype. The J gene is TRBJ2-2, the V gene TRBV2, with no clear D. V lost 0 bases and J lost 6, with 5 bases in between. The germline CDR1 and CDR2 sequences are SNHLY and FYNNEI. This CDR3 region has 13 residues. CDR3 in amino acids: CASSEAVSGELFF. The CDR3 nucleotides read TGTGCCAGCAGTGAAGCAGTGTCCGGGGAGCTGTTTTTT.

This clonotype has a count of ten or more. The chain has TRBV29-1 and TRBJ1-2; no clear D. Germline V gene data show CDR1 as SQVTM and CDR2 as ANQGSEA. V lost 7 bases and J lost 0, with 15 bases in between. This CDR3 spans 14 amino acids. The CDR3 bases are TGCAGCGCCACCACTTACACCACTAACTATGGCTACACCTTC. Its translation: CSATTYTTNYGYTF.

The chain has TRBV10-3 and TRBJ1-6, with 10 bases aligning to TRBD1. Germline-derived CDR1 and CDR2 are ENHRY and SYGVKD. CDR3 length: 12 amino acids. Germline trimming cut 8 bases from V and 11 bases from J; bases unmatched to any gene: 3. CDR3 amino acids: CAIQGQGTPLHF. Here the CDR3 DNA reads TGTGCCATCCAGGGACAGGGGACACCCCTCCACTTT.

This clonotype was seen a handful of times. A read error may explain this, as a much larger clone is one base away. The J gene is TRBJ1-1, the V gene TRBV20-1, with no clear D. The CDR3 spans 14 residues. The germline CDR1 and CDR2 sequences are DFQATT and SNEGSKA (reference sequence). The V and J ends lost 4 bases and 1 base respectively, with 13 bases between them. The CDR3 spells CSATETSKNTEAFF. CDR3 DNA sequence: TGCAGTGCTACCGAAACCAGCAAGAACACTGAAGCTTTCTTT.

This clonotype was seen more than once but under ten times. The CDR3 here is CASSLGRGQHEKLFF. The CDR3 DNA is TGTGCCAGCAGCTTAGGCAGGGGACAGCATGAAAAACTGTTTTTT. V gene TRBV7-9 combines with J gene TRBJ1-4, with 7 bases aligning to TRBD1. Germline V gene sequence: CDR1 SEHNR, CDR2 FQNEAQ (reference sequence). The CDR3 has 15 amino acids. The V gene end was trimmed by 1 base and the J gene end by 6 bases; junction bases not matched to a gene: 5. The full variable domain, with the rest looked up from reference TRBV7-9 and TRBJ1-4, is DTGVSQNPRHKITKRGQNVTFRCDPISEHNRLYWYRQTLGQGPEFLTYFQNEAQLEKSRLLSDRFSAERPKGSFSTLEIQRTEQGDSAMYLCASSLGRGQHEKLFFGSGTQLSVL.